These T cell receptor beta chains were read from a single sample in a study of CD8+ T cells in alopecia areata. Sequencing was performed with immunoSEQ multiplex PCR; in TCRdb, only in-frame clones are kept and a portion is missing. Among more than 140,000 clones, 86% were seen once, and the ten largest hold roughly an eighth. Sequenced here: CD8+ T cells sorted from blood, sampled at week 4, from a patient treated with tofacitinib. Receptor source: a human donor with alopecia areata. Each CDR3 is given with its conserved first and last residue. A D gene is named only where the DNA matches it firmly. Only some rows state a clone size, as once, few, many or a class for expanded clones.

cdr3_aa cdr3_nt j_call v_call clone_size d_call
CAISESETSTGELFF TGTGCCATCAGTGAGTCCGAGACTTCCACCGGGGAGCTGTTTTTT TRBJ2-2 TRBV10-3 NA NA
CASSQLGSSYNEQFF TGTGCCAGCAGCCAACTGGGGAGCTCCTACAATGAGCAGTTCTTC TRBJ2-1 TRBV14 few NA
CASSLVVERGEKLFF TGTGCCAGTAGCCTCGTAGTAGAAAGGGGTGAAAAACTGTTTTTT TRBJ1-4 TRBV19 NA NA
CASSLAYDPLPYEQYF TGCGCCAGCAGCTTGGCCTATGACCCGCTCCCCTACGAGCAGTACTTC TRBJ2-7 TRBV5-1 NA NA
CASSSTPEDIQYF TGTGCCAGCAGTTCGACCCCGGAGGACATTCAGTACTTC TRBJ2-4 TRBV11-1 NA NA
CAWSRRYNEQFF TGTGCCTGGAGTCGGAGATACAATGAGCAGTTCTTC TRBJ2-1 TRBV30 NA NA
CASSDRDWNIQYF TGCGCCAGCAGCGACAGGGATTGGAACATTCAGTACTTC TRBJ2-4 TRBV10-2 NA TRBD1
CSHFRLDSRNNEQFF TGCAGCCACTTTCGATTAGACAGCCGAAACAATGAGCAGTTCTTC TRBJ2-1 TRBV29-1 NA NA
CAWSGPGNTEAFF TGTGCCTGGAGTGGACCGGGGAACACTGAAGCTTTCTTT TRBJ1-1 TRBV30 NA NA
CSVGQSNTEAFF TGCAGCGTGGGACAGAGTAACACTGAAGCTTTCTTT TRBJ1-1 TRBV29-1 NA TRBD1
CASSIATDYEQYF TGTGCCAGTAGTATAGCCACAGACTACGAGCAGTACTTC TRBJ2-7 TRBV19 NA NA
CASTGQDTQYF TGTGCCAGCACCGGACAAGATACGCAGTATTTT TRBJ2-3 TRBV6-1 NA NA
CACPKGGTEAFF TGTGCCTGCCCTAAGGGGGGCACTGAAGCTTTCTTT TRBJ1-1 TRBV30 NA NA
CASSSGPLLYNEQFF TGTGCCAGCAGCTCAGGCCCTCTCCTCTACAATGAGCAGTTCTTC TRBJ2-1 TRBV7-9 once NA
CASSQDMGEAFF TGTGCCAGCAGCCAAGATATGGGGGAAGCTTTCTTT TRBJ1-1 TRBV4-2 NA NA
CASSIGPSFEAFF TGTGCCAGTAGTATAGGTCCCAGTTTTGAAGCTTTCTTT TRBJ1-1 TRBV19 NA NA
CASSLGLGAETQYF TGTGCCAGCAGCTTGGGTTTAGGAGCAGAGACCCAGTACTTC TRBJ2-5 TRBV5-5 NA NA
CASSPGFHEQYF TGTGCCAGCAGTCCAGGGTTCCACGAGCAGTACTTT TRBJ2-7 TRBV5-6 NA NA
CASGQGQGENIQYF TGCGCCAGCGGGCAGGGACAGGGTGAAAACATTCAGTACTTC TRBJ2-4 TRBV4-1 NA TRBD1
CASSARRDIYEQYF TGTGCCAGCAGCGCACGCCGGGACATCTACGAGCAGTACTTC TRBJ2-7 TRBV9 once NA
CASSQGTGGPYNEQFF TGCGCCAGCAGCCAAGGAACCGGGGGGCCCTACAATGAGCAGTTCTTC TRBJ2-1 TRBV4-1 NA NA
CASADFGTSGIVLEQFF TGTGCCAGTGCCGACTTCGGGACTAGCGGGATAGTTCTTGAGCAGTTCTTC TRBJ2-1 TRBV19 NA TRBD2
CASSLLGGVDQPQHF TGTGCCAGCAGTTTACTGGGGGGGGTGGATCAGCCCCAGCATTTT TRBJ1-5 TRBV27 NA NA